In its sample, the clone carrying this T cell receptor beta chain was seen many times. Its antigen is undetermined. The source of the sample is a study of neurological immune-mediated disorders. Across the study: Relapsing-remitting patients made up about nine tenths of the roughly 34 multiple sclerosis patients, and secondary progressive patients made up 3. Study-level points and caveats: Across subjects, expanded clones had no CDR3 amino acid sequences in common, pointing to private repertoires in all groups. The multiple sclerosis repertoire cluster was associated with no clinical or MRI feature.

From germline, CDR1 is MNHEY and CDR2 SMNVEV (reference sequence). Trimming cost V 5 bases and J 0 bases; bases outside gene matches: 6. CDR3 length equals 17 residues. 5'RACE employing 10-nucleotide random UMIs yielded the cDNA. TCRdb ran MiXCR on the 5' RACE reads and lists one entry per CDR3 protein. Found here are 50,000 or so distinct CDR3 sequences, about 3.7% of them singletons; the top ten hold approximately 6.3%. The chain has TRBV27 and TRBJ2-4; TRBD2 matches at 11 bases. This receptor was obtained from a man aged 35 to 55 with multiple sclerosis. Specimen: PBMCs. CDR3 sequence: CASSPIAGGLAKNIQYF. CDR3 nucleotide sequence: TGTGCCAGCAGTCCGATAGCGGGGGGGTTAGCCAAAAACATTCAGTACTTC.